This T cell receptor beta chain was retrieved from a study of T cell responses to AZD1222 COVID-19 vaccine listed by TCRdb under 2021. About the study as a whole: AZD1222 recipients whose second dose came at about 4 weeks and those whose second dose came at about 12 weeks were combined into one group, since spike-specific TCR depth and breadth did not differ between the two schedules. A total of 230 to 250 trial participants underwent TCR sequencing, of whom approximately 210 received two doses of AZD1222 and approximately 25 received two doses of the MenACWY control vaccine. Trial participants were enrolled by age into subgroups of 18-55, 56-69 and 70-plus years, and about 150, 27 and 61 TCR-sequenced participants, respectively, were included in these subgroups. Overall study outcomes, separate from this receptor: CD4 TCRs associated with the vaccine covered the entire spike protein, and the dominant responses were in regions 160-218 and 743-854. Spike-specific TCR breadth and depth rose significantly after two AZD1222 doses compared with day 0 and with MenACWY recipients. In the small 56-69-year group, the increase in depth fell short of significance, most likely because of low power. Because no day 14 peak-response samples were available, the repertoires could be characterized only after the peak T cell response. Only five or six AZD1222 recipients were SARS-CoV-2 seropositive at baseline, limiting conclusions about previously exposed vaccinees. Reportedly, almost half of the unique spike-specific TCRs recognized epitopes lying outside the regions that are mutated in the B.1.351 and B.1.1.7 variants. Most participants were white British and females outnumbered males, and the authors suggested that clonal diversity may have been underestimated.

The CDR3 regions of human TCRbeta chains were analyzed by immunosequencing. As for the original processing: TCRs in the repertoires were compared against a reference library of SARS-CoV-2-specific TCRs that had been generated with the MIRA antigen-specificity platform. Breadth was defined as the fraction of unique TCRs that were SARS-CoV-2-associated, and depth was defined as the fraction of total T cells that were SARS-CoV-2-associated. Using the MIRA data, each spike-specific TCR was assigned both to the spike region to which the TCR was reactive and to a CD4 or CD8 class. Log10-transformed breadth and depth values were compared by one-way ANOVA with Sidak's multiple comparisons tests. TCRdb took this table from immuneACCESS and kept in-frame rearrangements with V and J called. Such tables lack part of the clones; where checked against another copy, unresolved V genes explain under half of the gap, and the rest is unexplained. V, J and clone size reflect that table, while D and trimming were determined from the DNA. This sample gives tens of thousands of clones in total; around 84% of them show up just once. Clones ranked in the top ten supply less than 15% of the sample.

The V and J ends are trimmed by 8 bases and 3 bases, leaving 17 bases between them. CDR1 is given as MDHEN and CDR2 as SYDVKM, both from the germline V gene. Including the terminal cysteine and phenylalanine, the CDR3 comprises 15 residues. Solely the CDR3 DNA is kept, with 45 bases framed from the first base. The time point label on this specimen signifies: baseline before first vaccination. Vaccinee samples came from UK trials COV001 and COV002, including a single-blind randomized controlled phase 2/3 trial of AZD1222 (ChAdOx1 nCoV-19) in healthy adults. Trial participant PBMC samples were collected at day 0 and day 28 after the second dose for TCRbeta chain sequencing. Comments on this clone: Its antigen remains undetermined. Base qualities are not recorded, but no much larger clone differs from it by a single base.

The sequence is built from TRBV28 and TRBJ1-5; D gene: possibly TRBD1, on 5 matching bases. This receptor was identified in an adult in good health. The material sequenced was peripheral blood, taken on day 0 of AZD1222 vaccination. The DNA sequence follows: TGTGCCAGCGTCTTGGGAGACAGATACAATCAGCCCCAGCATTTT. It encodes CASVLGDRYNQPQHF.